A single sample is the source of the 10 T cell receptor beta chains below, sequenced in a study of T cell responses to AZD1222 COVID-19 vaccine. Here immunoSEQ multiplex PCR was the method, and the copy in TCRdb shows in-frame clones only, minus some. The data hold 95,000 to 150,000 clones, with 85% to 95% observed a single time. Sequencing was performed on peripheral blood, taken 28 days after the second AZD1222 dose. Receptors were obtained from an adult who received the AZD1222 COVID-19 vaccine.

The chain carries TRBV28 and TRBJ2-7; D might be TRBD2 (6 bases). Trimming took 6 bases from V and 9 from J, leaving 15 bases between them. Germline V lookup: CDR1 MDHEN, CDR2 SYDVKM. This CDR3 is 12 amino acids long. CDR3 region: CASSPEGRGQYF. CDR3 nucleotides: TGTGCCAGCAGCCCGGAGGGGCGGGGGCAGTACTTC.

The chain recombines TRBV7-6 with TRBJ2-4; D remains ambiguous. This CDR3 region has 16 residues. The V end lost 8 bases, the J end lost 2 bases, and 19 bases lay between the germline ends. CDR1 SGHVS and CDR2 FNYEAQ come from the germline V gene. CDR3 bases: TGTGCCAGCGGCCTCGTCGAAGAACAGACCAAAAACATTCAGTACTTC. This translates into CASGLVEEQTKNIQYF.

The chain links TRBV5-1 to TRBJ2-7; 7 bases line up with TRBD2. Per the germline V gene, CDR1 is SGHRS and CDR2 is YFSETQ. V trimming: 6 bases; J trimming: 5 bases; junction bases outside the gene matches: 17. The CDR3 extends over 16 amino acids. CDR3 loop: CASTTLPGRGVHEQYF. The CDR3 bases are TGCGCCAGCACCACCCTCCCGGGACGGGGGGTCCACGAGCAGTACTTC.

This clone has a single count. The chain uses TRBV12-5 and TRBJ1-5; tentatively, D is TRBD1 (5 bases). V was pared by 1 base and J by 4 bases, with 5 bases between. Germline V CDR1 and CDR2: LGHNT, FRNRAP. This CDR3 is 13 amino acids long. The CDR3, as DNA: TGTGCTAGTGGTTTGGGACAGAATCAGCCCCAGCATTTT. The encoded protein is CASGLGQNQPQHF.

The chain recombines TRBV2 with TRBJ1-6; the match to TRBD1 covers 7 bases. This CDR3 is built from 14 residues. Trimming took 6 bases from V and 7 from J; bases not matched to a gene: 6. Germline V lookup: CDR1 SNHLY, CDR2 FYNNEI. The CDR3 nucleotides are TGTGCCAGCAGGGGGACAGAAGGCAATTCACCCCTCCACTTT. This gives the protein CASRGTEGNSPLHF. Full variable domain (remainder filled in from reference TRBV2 and TRBJ1-6): EPEVTQTPSHQVTQMGQEVILRCVPISNHLYFYWYRQILGQKVEFLVSFYNNEISEKSEIFDDQFSVERPDGSNFTLKIRSTKLEDSAMYFCASRGTEGNSPLHFGNGTRLTVT.

The chain employs TRBV5-8 and TRBJ1-5, with D unresolved. This CDR3 has 14 residues. V was cut by 0 bases and J by 11 bases, with 15 bases left in between. The germline V gene has CDR1 SGHTS and CDR2 YDEGEE. The CDR3 spells CASSLGGRQNAQHF. In DNA form, the CDR3 reads TGTGCCAGCAGCTTGGGCGGACGGCAGAATGCCCAGCATTTT.

The CDR3 here is CASSLGVGWGTGNTIYF. DNA of the CDR3: TGTGCCAGCAGCTTAGGAGTAGGTTGGGGGACTGGAAACACCATATATTTT. The genes are TRBV7-2 and TRBJ1-3, with TRBD1 as a possible D gene (5 bases). Germline CDR1 SGHTA, CDR2 FQGNSA. CDR3 size: 17 residues. The germline V and J ends were trimmed by 1 base and 2 bases, with 15 bases remaining between them.

This chain joins TRBV7-3 and TRBJ2-7; 9 bases match TRBD2. Germline CDR1 reads SGHTA; CDR2 reads FQGTGA. The CDR3 has 16 amino acids. The V and J ends lost 0 bases and 4 bases, in that order; junction bases with no gene match: 7. The CDR3 loop is CASSLTGSGRGYEQYF. The CDR3 DNA sequence: TGTGCCAGCAGCTTAACAGGTAGCGGGAGAGGTTACGAGCAGTACTTC.

The chain employs TRBV7-2 and TRBJ1-2; D call uncertain. V lost 0 bases, J lost 1 base, and 12 bases lay in between. Germline V lookup: CDR1 SGHTA, CDR2 FQGNSA. The CDR3 contains 16 residues. The CDR3 reads CASSLAVGSFNYGYTF. Here the CDR3 DNA reads TGTGCCAGCAGCTTAGCCGTGGGAAGCTTTAACTATGGCTACACCTTC.

The V and J genes are TRBV2 and TRBJ2-5; TRBD1 might be the D (6 bases). The V end was cut by 7 bases, the J end by 5 bases, with 14 bases between. CDR1 is SNHLY, CDR2 FYNNEI, per germline. This CDR3 is built from 13 residues. In nucleotides, the CDR3 is TGTGCCAGCAATAACAGGGTTGACGAGACCCAGTACTTC. It encodes CASNNRVDETQYF.